The 28 T cell receptor beta chains below come from one sample, sequenced in a study of shared clonotypes between healthy human individuals. Assay: immunoSEQ multiplex PCR; the TCRdb copy retains only in-frame clones and omits some. Among more than 500,000 clones listed, 95% to 96% were seen once. The specimen was naive CD4+ T cells sorted from blood. The subset here: CD45RA+ positively selected. The receptor set was obtained from a woman aged 25 to 39 in good health.

This sequence joins TRBV21-1 and TRBJ2-7. TRBV21-1 is annotated as a pseudogene. The CDR3 is 16 residues long. The CDR3 nucleotides are TGTGCCAGCAGCAAAAATCGGGCAGGCCCCCGCTACGAGCAGTACTTC. Amino acid sequence: CASSKNRAGPRYEQYF.

The J gene is TRBJ2-7, the V gene TRBV6-1, with D uncertain. Germline V CDR1 and CDR2: MNHNS, SASEGT. Trimming took off 6 bases at V and 3 bases at J, with 6 bases between the two ends. This CDR3 spans 11 amino acids. The CDR3 DNA reads as TGTGCCAGCAGGGAGTACTACGAGCAGTACTTC. Protein: CASREYYEQYF.

The J gene is TRBJ2-3, the V gene TRBV9; no reliable D call. Germline CDR1 is SGDLS and CDR2 is YYNGEE. The CDR3 sequence is 16 residues long. The V gene lost 0 bases and the J gene lost 4 bases, with 15 bases spanning the gap. The CDR3 DNA is TGTGCCAGCAGCGTAGCTCTCTACCTTGGCGCAGATACGCAGTATTTT. It encodes CASSVALYLGADTQYF.

The chain couples TRBV5-1 to TRBJ1-2; TRBD1 aligns across 9 bases. The CDR3 contains 16 residues. After removal of 0 bases from V and 4 bases from J, the junction contained 7 bases not matched to a gene. Germline V gives CDR1 SGHRS, CDR2 YFSETQ. CDR3: CASSLGVGQGIYGYTF. CDR3 coding DNA: TGCGCCAGCAGCTTGGGCGTGGGACAGGGAATCTATGGCTACACCTTC.

This rearrangement joins TRBV11-2 to TRBJ2-5; D call uncertain. Germline V gene sequence: CDR1 SGHAT, CDR2 FQNNGV. V lost 5 bases and J 7 bases, leaving 11 bases between the germline ends. The CDR3 extends over 12 amino acids. The CDR3 is CASSETVGTQYF. The CDR3 nucleotides read TGTGCCAGCAGCGAGACCGTAGGGACCCAGTACTTC.

The chain recombines TRBV6-5 with TRBJ2-7, with D perhaps matching TRBD1 or TRBD2 (5 bases each). Germline V gene sequence: CDR1 MNHEY, CDR2 SVGAGI. The CDR3 is made up of 15 amino acids. V lost 6 bases and J 2 bases, leaving 17 bases between the germline ends. The CDR3 bases are TGTGCCAGCAGACAACGGGGCTTTGGGCCCTACGAGCAGTACTTC. As protein: CASRQRGFGPYEQYF.

V is TRBV18 and J is TRBJ1-5, with 9 bases fitting TRBD1. Losses at the gene ends were 3 bases for V and 4 bases for J; bases not matched to a gene: 4. The germline CDR1 and CDR2 sequences are KGHSH and LQKENI. This CDR3 spans 15 amino acids. The CDR3 spells CASSPGGTGNQPQHF. CDR3 in DNA: TGTGCCAGCTCACCTGGGGGGACAGGGAATCAGCCCCAGCATTTT.

CDR3 nucleotide sequence: TGTGCCAGCAGGGGCCGGGACGCCAAATTTTCCGGGGAGACCCAGTACTTC. Translation: CASRGRDAKFSGETQYF. The V call is TRBV28, the J call TRBJ2-5; D is tentatively TRBD1 or TRBD2 (5 bases each). The CDR3 loop spans 17 amino acids. Germline V gene data show CDR1 as MDHEN and CDR2 as SYDVKM. Between the trimmed V and J ends, which lost 6 bases and 5 bases, there was a span of 25 bases.

This clone was seen only once. The rearrangement joins TRBV29-1 to TRBJ2-3; 9 nucleotides agree with TRBD1. Germline loops: CDR1 SQVTM, CDR2 ANQGSEA. There are 14 residues in the CDR3. V gave up 6 bases and J gave up 3 bases; unmatched junction bases: 7. The CDR3 protein is CSVPEDRGTDTQYF. Written as DNA, the CDR3 is TGCAGCGTCCCGGAGGACAGGGGTACAGATACGCAGTATTTT.

The chain combines TRBV9 with TRBJ2-1, with 7 bases that match TRBD1. Trimming removed 3 bases from V and 5 bases from J; junction bases left unmatched: 11. The CDR3 runs to 16 residues. The germline V gene encodes CDR1 SGDLS and CDR2 YYNGEE. This CDR3 reads CASSEREGAWNNEQFF. DNA of the CDR3: TGTGCCAGCAGCGAGAGAGAGGGGGCCTGGAACAATGAGCAGTTCTTC.

The rearrangement links TRBV2 to TRBJ1-4; D may be TRBD1 (5 bases). The germline V and J ends were trimmed by 3 bases and 6 bases, with 11 bases remaining between them. CDR3 length: 14 amino acids. Germline CDR1 is SNHLY and CDR2 is FYNNEI. CDR3 protein: CASSEGGIDEKLFF. The DNA of the CDR3 is TGTGCCAGCAGTGAGGGGGGAATTGATGAAAAACTGTTTTTT.

In DNA form, the CDR3 reads TGTGCCAGCAGCTTGGGGTGGGATCAGCCCCAGCATTTT. This gives the protein CASSLGWDQPQHF. The rearrangement joins TRBV5-6 to TRBJ1-5; D gene uncertain. Germline V lookup: CDR1 SGHDT, CDR2 YYEEEE. This CDR3 is built from 13 residues. Trimming took 0 bases from V and 5 from J, leaving 6 bases between them.

The chain couples TRBV28 to TRBJ1-2; D ambiguous. Per germline, CDR1 MDHEN and CDR2 SYDVKM. The V and J ends lost 3 bases and 6 bases respectively, with 14 bases between them. The CDR3 is made up of 14 amino acids. The CDR3 DNA sequence: TGTGCCAGCAGTTTGGGCACGGGGTGGAATGGCTACACCTTC. Translating it yields CASSLGTGWNGYTF.

The chain has TRBV5-1 and TRBJ2-7; D not resolved. Trimming cost V 4 bases and J 6 bases, with 11 bases left between them. The CDR3 spans 12 residues. The V gene's germline CDR1 is SGHRS and CDR2 YFSETQ. The CDR3 DNA follows: TGCGCCAGCAGCAACTACGTCCGCGAGCAGTACTTC. It yields the protein CASSNYVREQYF.

The table lists this clone with a few counts. V gene TRBV28 combines with J gene TRBJ2-2, with unresolved D. CDR3 size: 13 residues. The ends were cut back, 4 bases at V and 2 bases at J, with 5 bases in the middle. Germline V gene lookup returns CDR1 MDHEN and CDR2 SYDVKM. CDR3 DNA sequence: TGTGCCAGCAGTTCCGGTAACACCGGGGAGCTGTTTTTT. It specifies CASSSGNTGELFF.

The V and J genes are TRBV7-9 and TRBJ2-7, with a weak D call TRBD2 (6 bases). This CDR3 is built from 13 residues. V gave up 8 bases and J gave up 5 bases, with 16 bases separating them. CDR1 is SEHNR and CDR2 is FQNEAQ in the germline V gene (reference sequence). CDR3 loop: CASGGRGFDEQYF. CDR3 in DNA: TGTGCCAGCGGGGGGAGAGGGTTCGACGAGCAGTACTTC.

The V and J genes are TRBV7-2 and TRBJ1-1; 8 positions match TRBD1. The J segment lost 4 bases and the V segment lost 5 bases, leaving 6 bases of the junction unmatched. The germline V gene encodes CDR1 SGHTA and CDR2 FQGNSA. The CDR3 sequence is 14 residues long. CDR3 nucleotides: TGTGCCAGCAGCGTGACAGGGGTCGGCACTGAAGCTTTCTTT. Translating it yields CASSVTGVGTEAFF.

This chain links TRBV6-1 with TRBJ2-1; TRBD2 aligns across 12 bases. Trimming took 6 bases from V and 7 from J; bases not matched to a gene: 1. CDR1 is MNHNS, CDR2 SASEGT, per germline. The CDR3 runs 13 residues. In DNA, the CDR3 is TGTGCCAGCAGGACTAGCGGGAGAAATGAGCAGTTCTTC. Protein product: CASRTSGRNEQFF.

This chain joins TRBV5-1 and TRBJ2-2; TRBD2 aligns across 9 bases. This CDR3 has 16 residues. J lost 4 bases, V lost 0 bases, and 4 bases had no gene match. Germline V gene sequence: CDR1 SGHRS, CDR2 YFSETQ. The CDR3 DNA is TGCGCCAGCAGCTTGGGCGGGAGGGCCGGCACCGGGGAGCTGTTTTTT. This translates into CASSLGGRAGTGELFF.

The rearrangement uses TRBV12-5 and TRBJ1-2; D ambiguous. CDR3 size: 16 residues. V lost 6 bases to trimming and J lost 0 bases, with 17 bases between them. CDR1 and CDR2 (germline): LGHNT, FRNRAP. CDR3 in amino acids: CASGLRTAAANYGYTF. The CDR3 region has the DNA TGTGCTAGTGGGTTGAGGACGGCCGCGGCTAACTATGGCTACACCTTC.

The chain has TRBV18 and TRBJ2-1; D ambiguous. The V end lost 1 base, the J end lost 6 bases, and 10 bases lay between the germline ends. CDR1 is KGHSH, CDR2 LQKENI, per germline. CDR3 length equals 14 residues. CDR3 region: CASSPQAPINEQFF. CDR3 nucleotides: TGTGCCAGCTCACCACAAGCACCCATCAATGAGCAGTTCTTC.

J is TRBJ1-3 and V is TRBV28; a weak D match, TRBD1 (6 bases). The ends were cut back, 3 bases at V and 4 bases at J, with 16 bases in the middle. CDR1 MDHEN and CDR2 SYDVKM come from the germline V gene. The CDR3 covers 16 residues. The CDR3 DNA is TGTGCCAGCAGTTTGTGGGGGGCCGGTGCCGGAAACACCATATATTTT. Translating gives CASSLWGAGAGNTIYF.

The chain couples TRBV6-6 to TRBJ1-4; D is uncertain. The CDR3 covers 14 residues. Between the trimmed V and J ends, which lost 2 bases and 3 bases, there was a span of 7 bases. The germline V gene has CDR1 MNHNY and CDR2 SVGAGI (reference sequence). The CDR3 nucleotides are TGTGCCAGCAGTTACCAGGCAGCTAATGAAAAACTGTTTTTT. Translating gives CASSYQAANEKLFF.

In DNA form, the CDR3 reads TGTGCCAGCAGTCAAGACAGGGCCGGTCAGCCCCAGCATTTT. It yields the protein CASSQDRAGQPQHF. The rearrangement joins TRBV6-1 to TRBJ1-5; 7 bases are shared with TRBD1. The CDR3 runs 14 residues. After removal of 5 bases from V and 6 bases from J, the junction contained 7 bases not matched to a gene. Germline values: CDR1 MNHNS, CDR2 SASEGT.

V gene TRBV28 combines with J gene TRBJ2-7; the D gene is possibly TRBD2 (6 bases). This CDR3 comprises 15 residues. With 6 bases removed from V and 8 bases from J, the gap between germline ends came to 23 bases. Germline lookup yields CDR1 MDHEN and CDR2 SYDVKM. As DNA, the CDR3 is TGTGCCAGCAGGCCTGGGCGGGACGGGGGAAGGAAGCAGTACTTC. This gives the protein CASRPGRDGGRKQYF.

The rearrangement uses TRBV28 and TRBJ1-1; D may be TRBD1 (5 bases). CDR3 length: 13 amino acids. Germline CDR1 reads MDHEN; CDR2 reads SYDVKM. Deletions cut 7 bases from V and 3 bases from J, with 12 bases between. CDR3 sequence (DNA): TGTGCCAGCACGTCGGAAGGGGACACTGAAGCTTTCTTT. Translation: CASTSEGDTEAFF.

V and J are TRBV7-9 and TRBJ2-2, with TRBD2 matching 10 bases. V gave up 1 base and J gave up 2 bases; unmatched junction bases: 1. Germline assignment: CDR1 SEHNR and CDR2 FQNEAQ (reference sequence). CDR3 length: 16 amino acids. The DNA for the CDR3 is TGTGCCAGCAGCTTAGGGACTAGCGGCAACACCGGGGAGCTGTTTTTT. It specifies CASSLGTSGNTGELFF.

The chain has TRBV14 and TRBJ2-1, with D perhaps TRBD1 (6 bases). Trimming removed 2 bases at V and 0 bases at J, with 8 bases between. There are 15 residues in the CDR3. CDR1 is SGHDN and CDR2 is FVKESK in the germline V gene. This CDR3 is CASSQLQGSYNEQFF. CDR3 DNA sequence: TGTGCCAGCAGCCAACTACAGGGCTCCTACAATGAGCAGTTCTTC.